This TCR beta chain was recovered during a study of CD8 T cells in ankylosing spondylitis. Findings and limits, study-wide: Apparently characteristic of ankylosing spondylitis blood was a TCR beta motif (roughly eight highly homologous variants). Reactive arthritis synovial fluid and blood were previously reported to contain some motif variants. CD8+ disease-linked clones were present at relatively low frequencies in blood. Within matched ankylosing spondylitis synovial fluid, disease-linked clones were reportedly significantly enriched.

The CDR3 is 16 residues long. The germline CDR1 and CDR2 sequences are MNHEY and SVGAGI. With 4 bases removed from V and 0 bases from J, the gap between germline ends came to 12 bases. As for this clonotype: Its antigen is not identified.

Library preparation for TCR beta used quantitative 5'-RACE with molecular barcodes. TCRdb re-called the 5' RACE reads with MiXCR, one entry per CDR3 protein. The sample includes around 770,000 distinct CDR3 sequences, about an eighth of them seen just once. The clonotype comes from a male donor with ankylosing spondylitis. The rearrangement joins TRBV6-5 to TRBJ2-2; the D gene is possibly TRBD1 (5 bases). Material for sequencing was blood, either unsorted or a sorted T cell fraction (not recorded which). In nucleotides, the CDR3 is TGTGCCAGCAGTTCCTACAGGAATGCGAACACCGGGGAGCTGTTTTTT. This sequence encodes CASSSYRNANTGELFF.